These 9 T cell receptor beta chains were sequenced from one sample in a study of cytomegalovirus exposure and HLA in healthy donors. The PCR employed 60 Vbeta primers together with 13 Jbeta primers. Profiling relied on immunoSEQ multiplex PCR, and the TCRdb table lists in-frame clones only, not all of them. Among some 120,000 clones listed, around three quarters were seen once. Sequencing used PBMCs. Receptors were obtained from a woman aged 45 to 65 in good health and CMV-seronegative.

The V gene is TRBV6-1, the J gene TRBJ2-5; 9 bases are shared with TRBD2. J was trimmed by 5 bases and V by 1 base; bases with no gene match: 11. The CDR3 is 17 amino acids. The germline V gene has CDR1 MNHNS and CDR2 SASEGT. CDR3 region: CASSEGMGLAGRETQYF. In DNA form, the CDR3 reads TGTGCCAGCAGTGAAGGCATGGGTCTAGCGGGAAGGGAGACCCAGTACTTC.

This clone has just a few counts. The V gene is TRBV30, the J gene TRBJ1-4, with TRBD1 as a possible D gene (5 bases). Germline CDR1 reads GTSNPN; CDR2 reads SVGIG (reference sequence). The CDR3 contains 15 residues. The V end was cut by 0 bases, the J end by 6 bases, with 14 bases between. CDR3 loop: CAWSVKGIGDEKLFF. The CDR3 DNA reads TGTGCCTGGAGTGTAAAGGGGATAGGGGATGAAAAACTGTTTTTT.

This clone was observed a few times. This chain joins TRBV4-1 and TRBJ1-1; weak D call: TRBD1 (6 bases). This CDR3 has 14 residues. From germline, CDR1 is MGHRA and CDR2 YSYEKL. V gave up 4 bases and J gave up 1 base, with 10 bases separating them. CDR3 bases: TGCGCCAGCAGCCCGCCGGACAGGAACACTGAAGCTTTCTTT. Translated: CASSPPDRNTEAFF.

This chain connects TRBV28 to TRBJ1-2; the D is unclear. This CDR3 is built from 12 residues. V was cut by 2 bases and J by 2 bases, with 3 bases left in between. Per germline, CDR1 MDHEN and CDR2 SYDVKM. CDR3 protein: CASSLLNYGYTF. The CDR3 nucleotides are TGTGCCAGCAGTTTACTCAACTATGGCTACACCTTC.

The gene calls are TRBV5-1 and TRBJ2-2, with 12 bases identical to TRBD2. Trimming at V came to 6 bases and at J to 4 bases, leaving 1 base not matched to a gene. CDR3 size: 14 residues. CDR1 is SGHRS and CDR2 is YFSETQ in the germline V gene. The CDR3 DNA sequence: TGCGCCAGCAAACTAGCGGGAGGCACCGGGGAGCTGTTTTTT. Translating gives CASKLAGGTGELFF.

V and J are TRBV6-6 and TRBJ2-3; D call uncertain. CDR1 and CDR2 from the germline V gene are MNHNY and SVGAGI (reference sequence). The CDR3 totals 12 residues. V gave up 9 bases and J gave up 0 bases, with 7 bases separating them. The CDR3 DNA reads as TGTGCCAGTCACGAGAGCACAGATACGCAGTATTTT. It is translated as CASHESTDTQYF.

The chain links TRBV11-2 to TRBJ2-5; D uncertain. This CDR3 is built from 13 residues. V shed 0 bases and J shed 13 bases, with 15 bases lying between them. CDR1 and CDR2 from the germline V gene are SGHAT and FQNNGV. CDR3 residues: CASSLDQAALLYF. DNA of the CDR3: TGTGCCAGCAGCTTAGATCAGGCAGCCCTTTTGTACTTC. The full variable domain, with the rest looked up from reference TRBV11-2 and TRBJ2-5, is EAGVAQSPRYKIIEKRQSVAFWCNPISGHATLYWYQQILGQGPKLLIQFQNNGVVDDSQLPKDRFSAERLKGVDSTLKIQPAKLEDSAVYLCASSLDQAALLYFGPGTRLLVL.

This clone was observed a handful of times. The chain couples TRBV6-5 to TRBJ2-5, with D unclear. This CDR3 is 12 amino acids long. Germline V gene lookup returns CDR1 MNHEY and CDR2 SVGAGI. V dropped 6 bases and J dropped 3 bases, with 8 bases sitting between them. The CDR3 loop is CASRRNEETQYF. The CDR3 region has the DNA TGTGCCAGCAGGAGGAACGAAGAGACCCAGTACTTC.

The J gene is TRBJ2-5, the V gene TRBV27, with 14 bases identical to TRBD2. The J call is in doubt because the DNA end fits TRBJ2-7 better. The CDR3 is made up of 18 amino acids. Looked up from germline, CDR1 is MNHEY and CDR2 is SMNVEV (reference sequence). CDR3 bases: TGTGCCAGCAGTCGAAAAGGACTAGCGGGAGGACCGTACTACGAGCAGTACTTC. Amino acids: CASSRKGLAGGPYYEQYF.